The rows below give T cell receptor beta chains drawn from one sample of a study of blood T cell repertoires in COVID-19. TCRdb's copy holds only in-frame clones and misses some; the assay was immunoSEQ multiplex PCR. The table records approximately 170,000 clones, approximately 90% of them present only once. Material for sequencing was peripheral blood. The receptors shown here come from a man aged 18 to 30 who had recovered from COVID-19. Both conserved end residues are part of each CDR3.

>TRBV3-1/TRBV3-2|TRBJ2-1
CASSYDSPNEQFF
>TRBV19|TRBJ2-1
CASSIDGSYNEQFF
>TRBV5-1|TRBJ2-4
CASRGDGNIQYF
>TRBV10-3|TRBJ2-1
CAISEAPSGNNEQFF
>TRBV18|TRBJ1-3
CASSPPLFDRGLSGNTIYF
>TRBV28|TRBJ1-2
CASSFRTGAGGYTF
>TRBV5-4|TRBJ1-1
CASSLEGRDSLTEAFF
>TRBV5-6|TRBJ2-7
CASSFSGTLVYLFYEQYF
>TRBV7-9|TRBJ2-3
CASSFGGSGAPFTDTQYF
>TRBV6-2/TRBV6-3|TRBJ1-6
CASSYREAGNSPLHF
>TRBV29-1|TRBJ2-3
CSGTSGASTDTQYF
>TRBV9|TRBJ2-3
CASSVALVAGGLSTQYF
>TRBV11-2|TRBJ1-6
CASSELYNSPLHF
>TRBV5-6|TRBJ2-5
CASSLLAGDAGEETQYF
>TRBV7-9|TRBJ2-3
CASSLSPENTDTQYF
>TRBV10-3|TRBJ2-1
CAIMTAGAHNEQFF